This is a list of T cell receptor beta chains from one sample in a study of OX40 agonist ivuxolimab in advanced cancers. Using immunoSEQ multiplex PCR, the repertoire was profiled, and TCRdb retains in-frame clones only, with some absent. Among 20,000 to 25,000 clones listed, approximately 90% were seen once. This sample comprised CD4+ or CD8+ T cells sorted from blood, obtained in a trial of the OX40 agonist ivuxolimab. Source of these receptors: an adult with an advanced solid tumor such as melanoma, head and neck, liver or kidney cancer. CDR3s include the opening cysteine and the closing phenylalanine or tryptophan. Fields, in order: J gene, V gene, D gene, CDR3 length, CDR3 DNA, CDR3 protein. D genes are given only for firm matches.

>TRBJ1-5|TRBV2|NA|15
TGTGCCAGCAGTTATGGGGGCTCCGGCAATCAGCCCCAGCATTTT
CASSYGGSGNQPQHF
>TRBJ1-6|TRBV10-3|TRBD1|15
TGTGCCATCAGGGATCGGACAGGGGGCAATTCACCCCTCCACTTT
CAIRDRTGGNSPLHF
>TRBJ2-5|TRBV7-6|NA|16
TGTGCCAGCAGCTTAGGAGTCCCTAGCTCAGGAGAGACCCAGTACTTC
CASSLGVPSSGETQYF
>TRBJ1-2|TRBV7-6|TRBD1|17
TGTGCCAGCAGCTTCAACCGACGTACAGGGGAATCTAACGGCTACACCTTC
CASSFNRRTGESNGYTF
>TRBJ2-7|TRBV5-1|NA|14
TGCGCCAGCAGCTTGATACCGCAGGGGTACGAGCAGTACTTC
CASSLIPQGYEQYF
>TRBJ2-7|TRBV27|TRBD2|15
TGTGCCAGCAGAATAGCGGGGGGGCTCTCCTACGAGCAGTACTTC
CASRIAGGLSYEQYF
>TRBJ1-5|TRBV19|NA|13
TGTGCCAGTAGCCTGGGCCCGACAGTGGCCCAGCATTTT
CASSLGPTVAQHF
>TRBJ2-6|TRBV11-2|NA|17
TGTGCCAGCAGCTTAGAGGTTTGGGGGCCTGGGGCCAACGTCCTGACTTTC
CASSLEVWGPGANVLTF
>TRBJ2-1|TRBV5-1|TRBD2|17
TGCGCCAGCAGCTTTGGACTAGCGGGTAGCTCCTACAATGAGCAGTTCTTC
CASSFGLAGSSYNEQFF
>TRBJ1-2|TRBV6-5|TRBD1|14
TGTGCCAGCAATAGTGTGGGACAGGTCTATGGCTACACCTTC
CASNSVGQVYGYTF
>TRBJ2-7|TRBV29-1|NA|13
TGCAGCGTTGATCAGGGGGGGACAGGCGAGCAGTACTTC
CSVDQGGTGEQYF
>TRBJ2-5|TRBV19|NA|13
TGTGCCAGTAGTATCGGGCTAGAAGAGACCCAGTACTTC
CASSIGLEETQYF
>TRBJ1-6|TRBV6-6|NA|15
TGTGCCAGCAGTTACCTCTTGGGAAATAATTCACCCCTCCACTTT
CASSYLLGNNSPLHF
>TRBJ1-2|TRBV7-2|NA|12
TGTGCCAGCAGCCCCCAGGGGTATGGCTACACCTTC
CASSPQGYGYTF
>TRBJ2-7|TRBV7-8|NA|17
TGTGCCAGCAGCCAAGATCGGACGACAGCCGGCTCCTACGAGCAGTACTTC
CASSQDRTTAGSYEQYF
>TRBJ1-2|TRBV28|TRBD1|13
TGTGCCAGCAGCCCCGGGACAGGGGTCGGCTACACCTTC
CASSPGTGVGYTF
>TRBJ2-2|TRBV30|NA|15
TGTGCCTGGAGTAGGGGTAGCGGTTTGGCCGGGGAGCTGTTTTTT
CAWSRGSGLAGELFF
>TRBJ1-1|TRBV25-1|NA|13
TGTGCCAGCAGTGTATTGGGAAGACATGAAGCTTTCTTT
CASSVLGRHEAFF
>TRBJ2-6|TRBV28|TRBD1|17
TGTGCCAGCAGCCCGCCGGGACAGGGGACTGGGGCCAACGTCCTGACTTTC
CASSPPGQGTGANVLTF